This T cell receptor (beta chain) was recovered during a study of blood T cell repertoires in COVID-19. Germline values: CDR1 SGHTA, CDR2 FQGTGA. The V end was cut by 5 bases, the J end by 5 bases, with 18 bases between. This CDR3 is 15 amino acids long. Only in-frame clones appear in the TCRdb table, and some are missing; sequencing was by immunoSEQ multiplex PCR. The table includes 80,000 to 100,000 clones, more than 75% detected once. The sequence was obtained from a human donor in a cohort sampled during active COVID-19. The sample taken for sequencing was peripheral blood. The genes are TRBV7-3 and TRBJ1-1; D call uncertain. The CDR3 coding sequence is TGTGCCAGCAGCCGAGGGTACGGAGGAGGAACTGAAGCTTTCTTT. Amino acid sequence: CASSRGYGGGTEAFF.